These 24 T cell receptor beta chains were sequenced from one sample in a study of T cells after yellow fever vaccination. One entry per CDR3 protein, called by TCRdb with MiXCR from the 5' RACE reads. There are under 550,000 distinct CDR3 sequences in the sample; 21% occur only once, and 16% lies in the top ten. The sample here was PBMCs, taken roughly 20 days after the first yellow fever vaccination. The receptors come from a man between 18 and 35 years old who received the YFV17D yellow fever vaccine.

J is TRBJ2-2 and V is TRBV28; 8 bases line up with TRBD1. CDR3 size: 18 residues. With V trimmed by 6 bases and J by 0 bases, 12 bases remained unmatched. Germline V gene data show CDR1 as MDHEN and CDR2 as SYDVKM. CDR3 nucleotides: TGTGCCAGCAGGTCCCGGGACAGGCGGACTGCGAACACCGGGGAGCTGTTTTTT. It encodes CASRSRDRRTANTGELFF.

This clonotype was picked up a small number of times. V and J are TRBV25-1 and TRBJ1-2; no clear D gene. Deletions cut 4 bases from V and 2 bases from J, with 8 bases between. The CDR3 totals 13 residues. Germline V gene sequence: CDR1 MGHDK, CDR2 SYGVNS. The CDR3: CASSVVGNYGYTF. DNA for the CDR3: TGTGCCAGCAGTGTGGTGGGGAACTATGGCTACACCTTC.

V and J are TRBV19 and TRBJ1-2; 11 bases fit TRBD1. Germline V gene lookup returns CDR1 LNHDA and CDR2 SQIVND (reference sequence). The CDR3 runs 17 residues. V trimming: 1 base; J trimming: 1 base; junction bases outside the gene matches: 5. CDR3 region: CASSIGTGGANNYGYTF. CDR3 DNA: TGTGCCAGTAGTATAGGGACAGGGGGCGCGAATAACTATGGCTACACCTTC.

This clonotype was seen at least ten times. This rearrangement joins TRBV7-8 to TRBJ2-7; tentative D call: TRBD1 (5 bases). Germline V gene data show CDR1 as SGHVS and CDR2 as FQNEAQ. The CDR3 covers 13 residues. V was trimmed by 5 bases and J by 6 bases, leaving 14 bases between them. The CDR3 loop reads CASSANPGLEQYF. The DNA for the CDR3 is TGTGCCAGCAGCGCCAACCCAGGGCTCGAGCAGTACTTC. The whole variable domain, filled in from reference TRBV7-8 and TRBJ2-7, reads GAGVSQSPRYKVAKRGQDVALRCDPISGHVSLFWYQQALGQGPEFLTYFQNEAQLDKSGLPSDRFFAERPEGSVSTLKIQRTQQEDSAVYLCASSANPGLEQYFGPGTRLTVT.

The chain links TRBV2 to TRBJ2-1; D is unclear. V lost 5 bases to trimming and J lost 0 bases, with 8 bases between them. The CDR3 spans 14 residues. Germline CDR1 SNHLY, CDR2 FYNNEI. In DNA, the CDR3 is TGTGCCAGCAGTCCCTCGAGCTCCTACAATGAGCAGTTCTTC. Its translation is CASSPSSSYNEQFF.

The chain couples TRBV11-2 to TRBJ2-3; D is possibly TRBD2 (6 bases). The CDR3 sequence is 16 residues long. Germline CDR1 reads SGHAT; CDR2 reads FQNNGV. The V gene lost 3 bases and the J gene lost 4 bases, with 17 bases spanning the gap. In DNA, the CDR3 is TGTGCCAGCAGCTTCTGGGGTAGTGGGGACTCAGATACGCAGTATTTT. It specifies CASSFWGSGDSDTQYF.

The chain employs TRBV4-1 and TRBJ2-1, with D uncertain. The CDR3 has 13 residues. Trimming stripped 0 bases from V and 7 bases from J, with 7 bases between. Germline loops: CDR1 MGHRA, CDR2 YSYEKL. The CDR3 bases are TGCGCCAGCAGCCAAGATCAAAAGAATGAGCAGTTCTTC. Its translation: CASSQDQKNEQFF.

This clonotype turned up a few times. V is TRBV7-6 and J is TRBJ2-7; D gene uncertain. The CDR3 is 15 residues long. Germline assignment: CDR1 SGHVS and CDR2 FNYEAQ. V lost 2 bases and J lost 2, with 13 bases in between. The CDR3, as DNA: TGTGCCAGCAGCTTAAGCCCACAAGGGCCCTACGAGCAGTACTTC. It is translated as CASSLSPQGPYEQYF.

The rearrangement joins TRBV18 to TRBJ2-5; 11 nucleotides line up with TRBD1. Germline trimming cut 5 bases from V and 1 base from J; bases unmatched to any gene: 3. The CDR3 length is 15 residues. Germline V CDR1 and CDR2: KGHSH, LQKENI. For the CDR3, the DNA is TGTGCCAGCTCAAAAGGGACAGGGGGCCAAGAGACCCAGTACTTC. Translation: CASSKGTGGQETQYF.

The chain employs TRBV11-2 and TRBJ2-1; D tentatively fits TRBD1 or TRBD2 (5 bases each). CDR3 length equals 13 residues. Germline V gene lookup returns CDR1 SGHAT and CDR2 FQNNGV. Trimming took 0 bases from V and 9 from J, leaving 9 bases between them. The CDR3 coding sequence is TGTGCCAGCAGCTTAGATTTGGGGGTTGAGCAGTTCTTC. It codes for CASSLDLGVEQFF.

The chain has TRBV7-2 and TRBJ2-7; 7 bases align to TRBD1. CDR3 size: 14 residues. The V and J ends lost 5 bases and 2 bases, in that order; junction bases with no gene match: 6. The germline gives CDR1 SGHTA, CDR2 FQGNSA. The CDR3 loop reads CASSATGTAYEQYV. CDR3 bases: TGTGCCAGCAGCGCGACCGGGACAGCCTACGAGCAGTACGTC.

The rearrangement uses TRBV4-3 and TRBJ1-2; tentatively, D is TRBD1 (6 bases). CDR3 size: 15 residues. Trimming shortened V by 1 base and J by 3 bases, and 12 bases separated the two germline ends. The germline V gene has CDR1 LGHNA and CDR2 YSLEER. Here the CDR3 reads CASSQAYRVDYGYTF. CDR3 nucleotide sequence: TGCGCCAGCAGCCAAGCGTACAGGGTGGACTATGGCTACACCTTC.

This clonotype came up a few times. This chain uses TRBV5-6 with TRBJ2-5, with D perhaps given as TRBD1 or TRBD2 (5 bases each). This CDR3 spans 13 amino acids. Germline values: CDR1 SGHDT, CDR2 YYEEEE. V dropped 1 base and J dropped 5 bases, with 9 bases sitting between them. CDR3 sequence: CASSLYRRETQYF. In DNA form, the CDR3 reads TGTGCCAGCAGCTTGTACAGGAGGGAGACCCAGTACTTC.

The rearrangement links TRBV9 to TRBJ2-2, with unresolved D. CDR1 and CDR2 from the germline V gene are SGDLS and YYNGEE. V was shortened by 0 bases and J by 6 bases, with 9 bases between the two germline ends. This CDR3 is 14 amino acids long. As DNA, the CDR3 is TGTGCCAGCAGCGTAGAGCTGCCTCCCGGGGAGCTGTTTTTT. Its translation is CASSVELPPGELFF.

The sample holds a few counts of this clonotype. This sequence joins TRBV30 and TRBJ1-2, with D maybe TRBD1 (6 bases). The CDR3 totals 13 residues. Germline V gene lookup returns CDR1 GTSNPN and CDR2 SVGIG (reference sequence). V gave up 0 bases and J gave up 7 bases, with 12 bases separating them. In nucleotides, the CDR3 is TGTGCCTGGAGTGTAGGGGGGGTCGGTGGCTACACCTTC. It encodes CAWSVGGVGGYTF.

The chain combines TRBV6-2 or TRBV6-3 with TRBJ2-5; D call uncertain. The CDR3 covers 13 residues. Trimming cost V 7 bases and J 2 bases, with 11 bases left between them. Germline-derived CDR1 and CDR2 are MNHEY and SVGEGT. DNA for the CDR3: TGTGCCAGCACGCGACCCAAACAAGAGACCCAGTACTTC. Encoded protein: CASTRPKQETQYF.

The chain is built from TRBV10-3 and TRBJ2-5; 7 positions agree with TRBD2. Trimming cost V 10 bases and J 5 bases; bases outside gene matches: 13. This CDR3 is built from 14 residues. Germline V gene data show CDR1 as ENHRY and CDR2 as SYGVKD. The CDR3 DNA follows: TGTGCCACCGCCAACCGCGGGGGTGCGGAGACCCAGTACTTC. This codes for CATANRGGAETQYF.

The genes are TRBV6-1 and TRBJ2-7; no definite D call. Germline V gene data show CDR1 as MNHNS and CDR2 as SASEGT. CDR3 size: 14 residues. Deletions cut 1 base from V and 2 bases from J, with 9 bases between. CDR3 loop: CASSEGTFAYEQYF. DNA for the CDR3: TGTGCCAGCAGTGAAGGGACGTTCGCCTACGAGCAGTACTTC.

The table lists this clonotype with a few counts. The chain couples TRBV19 to TRBJ2-7, with TRBD1 as a possible D gene (6 bases). The ends were cut back, 3 bases at V and 3 bases at J, with 12 bases in the middle. This CDR3 comprises 14 residues. In germline, CDR1 is LNHDA, CDR2 SQIVND (reference sequence). The DNA for the CDR3 is TGTGCCAGTAGTATCCTCAGACAGGACTACGAGCAGTACTTC. It encodes CASSILRQDYEQYF.

This clonotype has just a few counts. This sequence joins TRBV6-5 and TRBJ2-7; D is possibly TRBD1 (6 bases). Germline V lookup: CDR1 MNHEY, CDR2 SVGAGI. This CDR3 comprises 17 residues. With 0 bases removed from V and 2 bases from J, the gap between germline ends came to 17 bases. CDR3 region: CASSYSTVRQAPYEQYV. The CDR3 DNA is TGTGCCAGCAGTTACTCGACGGTGCGACAGGCACCCTACGAGCAGTACGTC.

V usage is TRBV2 and J usage is TRBJ1-6; 9 positions agree with TRBD1. This CDR3 has 15 amino acids. Germline-derived CDR1 and CDR2 are SNHLY and FYNNEI. V dropped 5 bases and J dropped 7; count of bases not matched to a gene: 6. The CDR3 DNA reads as TGTGCCAGCAGTACACAGGGGGCGGGAAATTCACCCCTCCACTTT. It encodes CASSTQGAGNSPLHF.

This clonotype was counted a few times. The chain is built from TRBV2 and TRBJ2-5; D is perhaps TRBD2 (5 bases). The germline CDR1 and CDR2 sequences are SNHLY and FYNNEI. Trimming stripped 4 bases from V and 3 bases from J, with 9 bases between. The CDR3 is 13 residues long. Written as DNA, the CDR3 is TGTGCCAGCAGTGCGCGGAGGAAAGAGACCCAGTACTTC. Translated: CASSARRKETQYF.

The chain carries TRBV12-3 or TRBV12-4 and TRBJ1-1, with 7 nucleotides matching TRBD1. With V trimmed by 7 bases and J by 3 bases, 5 bases remained unmatched. The CDR3 runs 13 residues. The CDR3 DNA is TGTGCCAGCACCCTGGGGACAGACACTGAAGCTTTCTTT. As protein: CASTLGTDTEAFF.

This sequence joins TRBV7-3 and TRBJ2-3, with 10 bases matching TRBD2. CDR3 size: 15 residues. The germline CDR1 and CDR2 sequences are SGHTA and FQGTGA. V dropped 5 bases and J dropped 5; count of bases not matched to a gene: 7. In DNA form, the CDR3 reads TGTGCCAGCAGCCCAGCAGCGGGGGGGAGAGATACGCAGTATTTT. Translated, it gives CASSPAAGGRDTQYF.